A selection of T cell receptor beta chains follows, all from one sample in a study of vaccination and CD4 T cells after COVID-19. MiXCR, run by TCRdb on the PCR reads, gives a single entry per CDR3 protein. The profile shows about 21,000 distinct CDR3 sequences, approximately 40% of them singletons. For these TCRs, the target antigens are not known. The source material was CD4+ T cells from blood, cultured in vitro, sampled before SARS-CoV-2 vaccination. These receptors came from a human donor who had recovered from COVID-19. Both conserved end residues are part of each CDR3. A D gene is named only where the DNA matches it firmly. Some rows mark clone size as missing; the rest say once, few, many or name a class of expanded clone.

>14|TRBD1|TRBJ2-7|few|TRBV7-2
TGTGCCAGCAGCCCCGCCGGGACAGCCTACGAGCAGTACTTC
CASSPAGTAYEQYF
>13|-|TRBJ2-3|few|TRBV6-2/TRBV6-3
TGTGCCAGCAGTTACTGGCGGGGAGATACGCAGTATTTT
CASSYWRGDTQYF
>14|-|TRBJ1-6|-|TRBV6-2/TRBV6-3
TGTGCCAGCAACCCGGGACTCCAGGTATCACCCCTCCACTTT
CASNPGLQVSPLHF
>11|-|TRBJ1-1|few|TRBV5-1
TGCGCCAGCAGCGAGAACACTGAAGCTTTCTTT
CASSENTEAFF
>13|-|TRBJ1-5|few|TRBV20-1
TGCAGTGCTAGAGAAAATAGCAATCAGCCCCAGCATTTT
CSARENSNQPQHF
>13|TRBD2|TRBJ2-7|few|TRBV20-1
TGCAGTGCCACCGGGCTAGCGGGGGTCGAGCAGTACTTC
CSATGLAGVEQYF
>14|TRBD1|TRBJ1-6|-|TRBV12-3/TRBV12-4
TGTGCCAGCAGGAAAGGACAGGGGCGGACACCCCTCCACTTT
CASRKGQGRTPLHF
>14|TRBD1|TRBJ2-7|few|TRBV20-1
TGCAGTGCTGTGGGACAGGGGCTTTTGGGGGAGCAGTACTTC
CSAVGQGLLGEQYF
>15|-|TRBJ2-7|-|TRBV5-4
TGTGCCAGCAGCTTGAGGGCAGGGCAAGGCTACGAGCAGTACTTC
CASSLRAGQGYEQYF
>15|-|TRBJ2-5|-|TRBV15
TGTGCCACCAGCAGTTTGGGAGGGGGGCACGAGACCCAGTACTTC
CATSSLGGGHETQYF